This record covers a single T cell receptor beta chain. Its antigen specificity is not known. Within one base of it there is no much larger clone, and no base qualities were kept. This entry is derived from a study of T cells in Graves' hyperthyroidism and ophthalmopathy (dated by TCRdb to the late 2010s). Background for the entire study: Peripheral blood was collected at initial diagnosis, before any treatment. The paper reports TCR Vbeta CDR3 sequencing of some 140 peripheral blood samples: approximately 41 ophthalmopathy, under 80 hyperthyroidism and around 17 progressor patients. The 75 to 100 discovery patients were divided at random into training and test sets in a 7:3 ratio. The study also compared thyroid tissue and blood T-cell repertoires from several Graves' hyperthyroidism patients. Prospective prediction of ophthalmopathy was tested in an independent validation cohort of about 19 hyperthyroidism patients and roughly 16 patients who later progressed to ophthalmopathy. TCR V-J signatures able to tell the groups apart were searched for in a discovery cohort of 90 to 100 patients, of whom around 42 had Graves' ophthalmopathy and roughly 58 had stable Graves' hyperthyroidism. After blood sampling, hyperthyroidism patients were treated with methimazole at a starting dose of 30 mg daily, and ophthalmopathy patients were treated with high-dose intravenous methylprednisolone. Points the paper makes about the study in general: In validation, the model predicted progression to ophthalmopathy with 55% to 71% sensitivity and less than 80% specificity, a median of 6.5 months before onset. No statistical method was used to fix the sample size in advance, and group allocation was not hidden from the investigators. A model built on a 13 V-J signature distinguished ophthalmopathy from stable hyperthyroidism, reaching about 88% sensitivity and about 81% specificity in cross-validation and 80%/75% in testing. Most expanded thyroid clonotypes (frequency above 0.001) were also detected in blood, suggesting blood repertoires may reflect thyroid immune responses.

In the ophthalmopathy patients, disease was moderately to severely active, with a Clinical Activity Score of 3 or more, a NOSPECS grade of 4 or more, and a duration of less than 3 months. Patients with uncontrolled infections, other autoimmune diseases, pregnancy or lactation were excluded. Clinical symptoms, serum thyroxine and TRAb, thyroid ultrasound, and orbital computed tomography formed the basis for the diagnoses. Ficoll-Paque density gradient centrifugation was used to isolate PBMCs from 8 to 10 ml of fresh peripheral blood. Total RNA was extracted using Trizol reagent, and RNA quality was assessed on an Agilent 2100 Bioanalyzer. The TCR beta CDR3 regions were amplified from the RNA transcripts. The TCR CDR3 was subjected to a first round of RT-PCR using the HTBI primer set and the Qiagen OneStep RT-PCR kit. A second multiplex PCR round built the libraries, followed by size selection and purification. Paired-end sequencing of the libraries was performed with 100 bp reads on an Illumina HiSeq2000. In the original analysis: SOAPnuke was used to process the raw data, throwing out any read that contained adapters or uncalled bases, had a mean Phred below 15, or lacked an exact constant-primer or identifier match. COPE v1.2.5 was used to merge the high-quality paired reads, and each unique nucleotide sequence was defined as a clonotype. MiTCR v1.1 was used to align clonotypes to the IMGT TRBV, TRBD and TRBJ reference segments. The analysis included only V-J combinations with a frequency above 0.0001, which together covered approximately 99% of the repertoires. The TCS score was defined as F50 (clonal expansion) divided by E x V (chaos), with BLOSUM62-based TCRdist calculated between CDR3 peptides within each V-J. Welch's t-statistics and random forest reduced around 510 V-J features to roughly 13, which were used in a naive Bayes classifier (R e1071). The public reads were run again by TCRdb, first through fastp at Q25 and then through MiXCR, and only productive beta chains were kept. Duplicate CDR3 protein sequences are folded into a single record with the most common DNA and genes. TCRdb's processing, not the authors', yielded these V and J calls. The sample table contains fewer than 450,000 distinct CDR3 sequences; only one count was recorded for roughly 13% of them. The ten largest account for around 28% of the sample.

Sequences were obtained from blood. This TCR was recovered from a man aged 50-60 years with Graves' ophthalmopathy.

CDR3 region: CASSDAGQALVEQYF. The sequenced DNA is TGTGCCAGTAGTGACGCGGGACAGGCCCTCGTCGAGCAGTACTTC. The rearranged chain carries TRBV19 and TRBJ2-7, and TRBD1 matches 8 of the central bases. Germline trimming: 5 bases from V, 6 bases from J; junction bases outside gene matches: 12. For CDR1 and CDR2, the germline V gene (reference sequence) lists LNHDA and SQIVND. The CDR3 goes from the cysteine to the phenylalanine over 15 residues. This entry keeps only the CDR3 DNA: 45 bases, framed from base 1.